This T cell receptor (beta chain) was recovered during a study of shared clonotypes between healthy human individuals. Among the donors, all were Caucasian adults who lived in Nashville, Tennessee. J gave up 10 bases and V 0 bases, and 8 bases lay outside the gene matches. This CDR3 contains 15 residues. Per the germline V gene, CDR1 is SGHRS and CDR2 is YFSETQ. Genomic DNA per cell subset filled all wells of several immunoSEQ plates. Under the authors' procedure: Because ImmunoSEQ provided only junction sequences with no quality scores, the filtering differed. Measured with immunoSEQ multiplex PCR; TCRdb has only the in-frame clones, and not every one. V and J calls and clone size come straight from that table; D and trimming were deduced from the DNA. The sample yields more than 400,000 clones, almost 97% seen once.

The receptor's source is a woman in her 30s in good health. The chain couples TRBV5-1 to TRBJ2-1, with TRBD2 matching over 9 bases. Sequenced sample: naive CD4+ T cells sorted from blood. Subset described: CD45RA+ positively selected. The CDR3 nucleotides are TGCGCCAGCAGCTTGGGGGCGGGAGGGCCCAAAGAGCAGTTCTTC. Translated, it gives CASSLGAGGPKEQFF.